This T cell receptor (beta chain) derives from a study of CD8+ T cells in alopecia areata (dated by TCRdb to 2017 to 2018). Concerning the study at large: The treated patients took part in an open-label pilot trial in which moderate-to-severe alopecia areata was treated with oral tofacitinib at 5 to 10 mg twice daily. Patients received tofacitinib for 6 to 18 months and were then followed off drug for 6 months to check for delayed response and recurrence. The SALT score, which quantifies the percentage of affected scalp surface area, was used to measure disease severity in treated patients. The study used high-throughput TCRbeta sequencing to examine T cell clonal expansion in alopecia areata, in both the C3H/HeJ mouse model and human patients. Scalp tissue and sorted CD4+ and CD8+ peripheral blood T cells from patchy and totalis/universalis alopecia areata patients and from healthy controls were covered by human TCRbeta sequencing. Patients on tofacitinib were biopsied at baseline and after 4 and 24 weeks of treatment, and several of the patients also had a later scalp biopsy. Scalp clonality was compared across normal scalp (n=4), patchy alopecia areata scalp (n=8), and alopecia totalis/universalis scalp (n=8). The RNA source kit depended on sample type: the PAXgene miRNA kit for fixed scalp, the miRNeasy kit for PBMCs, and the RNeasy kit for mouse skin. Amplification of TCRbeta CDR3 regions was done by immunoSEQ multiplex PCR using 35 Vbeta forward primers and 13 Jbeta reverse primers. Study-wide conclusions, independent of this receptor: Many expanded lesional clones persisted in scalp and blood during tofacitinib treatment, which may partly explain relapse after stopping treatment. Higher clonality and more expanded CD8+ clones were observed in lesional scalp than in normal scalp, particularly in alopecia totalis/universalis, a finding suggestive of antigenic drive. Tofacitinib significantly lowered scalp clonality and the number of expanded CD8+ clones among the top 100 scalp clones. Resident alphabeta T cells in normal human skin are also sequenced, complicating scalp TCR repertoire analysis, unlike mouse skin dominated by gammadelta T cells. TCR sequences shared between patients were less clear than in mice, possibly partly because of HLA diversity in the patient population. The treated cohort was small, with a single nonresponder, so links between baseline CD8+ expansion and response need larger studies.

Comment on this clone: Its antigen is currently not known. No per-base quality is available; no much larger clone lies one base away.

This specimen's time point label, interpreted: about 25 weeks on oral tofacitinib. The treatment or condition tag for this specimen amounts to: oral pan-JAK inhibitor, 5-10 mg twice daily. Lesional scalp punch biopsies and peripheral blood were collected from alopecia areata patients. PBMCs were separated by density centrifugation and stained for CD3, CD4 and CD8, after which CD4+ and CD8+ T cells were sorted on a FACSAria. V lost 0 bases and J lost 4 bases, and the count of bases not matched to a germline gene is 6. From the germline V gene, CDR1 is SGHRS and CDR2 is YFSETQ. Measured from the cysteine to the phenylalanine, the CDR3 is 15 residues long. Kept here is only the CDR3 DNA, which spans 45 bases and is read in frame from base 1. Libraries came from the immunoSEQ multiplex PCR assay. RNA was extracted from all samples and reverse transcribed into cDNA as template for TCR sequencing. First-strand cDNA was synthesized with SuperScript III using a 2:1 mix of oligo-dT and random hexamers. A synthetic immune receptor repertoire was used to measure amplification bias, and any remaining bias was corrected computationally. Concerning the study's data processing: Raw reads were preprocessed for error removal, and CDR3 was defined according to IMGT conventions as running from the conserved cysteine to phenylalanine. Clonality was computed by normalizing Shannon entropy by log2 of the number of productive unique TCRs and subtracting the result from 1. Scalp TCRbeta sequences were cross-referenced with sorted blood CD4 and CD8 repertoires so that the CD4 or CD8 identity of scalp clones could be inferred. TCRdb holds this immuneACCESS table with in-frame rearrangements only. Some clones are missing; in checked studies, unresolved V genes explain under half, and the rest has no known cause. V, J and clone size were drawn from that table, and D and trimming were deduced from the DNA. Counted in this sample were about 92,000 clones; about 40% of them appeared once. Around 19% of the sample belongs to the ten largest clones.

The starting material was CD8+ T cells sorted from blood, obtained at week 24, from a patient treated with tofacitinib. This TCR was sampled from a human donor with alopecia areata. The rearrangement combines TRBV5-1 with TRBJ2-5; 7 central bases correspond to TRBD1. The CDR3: CASSLEGGRAETQYF. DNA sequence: TGCGCCAGCAGCTTGGAAGGGGGCCGAGCAGAGACCCAGTACTTC.